This T cell receptor beta chain was identified during a study of blood T cell repertoires in COVID-19. Study context: Material from acute and convalescent COVID-19 was sourced from the United States, Italy and Spain. Sample material is recorded as cDNA or gDNA derived from T cells, B-cell-depleted T cells, or PBMCs.

The authors' processing: Counts of nucleated cells, estimated from reference gene primer amplification, were obtained. Profiling relied on immunoSEQ multiplex PCR, and the TCRdb table lists in-frame clones only, not all of them. V and J calls and clone size are as listed in that table; D and trimming were resolved from the DNA. In the table there are 290,000 or so clones, just over 90% of which are singletons. The CDR3 runs to 13 residues. V was pared by 6 bases and J by 3 bases, with 3 bases of the junction left unmatched. The germline CDR1 and CDR2 sequences are MDHEN and SYDVKM. Followed longitudinally, the Seattle patients had been enrolled during active infection.

The gene calls are TRBV28 and TRBJ1-2, with 8 bases identical to TRBD1. This clonotype was sampled from a woman aged 25-40 years with COVID-19, enrolled during active disease. Material: peripheral blood. Written as DNA, the CDR3 is TGTGCCAGCAGGACAGGGGCAGACTATGGCTACACCTTC. It encodes CASRTGADYGYTF.